The T cell receptor beta chain under discussion was sequenced for a study of shared clonotypes between healthy human individuals. Repertoires were generated with immunoSEQ multiplex PCR, while TCRdb's copy carries only in-frame clones and drops some. The sample lists 450,000 to 600,000 clones, around 74% occurring once. The CDR3 has 13 amino acids. Germline V gene data show CDR1 as SGHVT and CDR2 as SQSDAQ. Trimming took off 4 bases at V and 2 bases at J, with 8 bases between the two ends. The sequenced sample consisted of PBMCs. The chain combines TRBV7-4 with TRBJ2-5; no definite D call. The clonotype originates from a middle-aged woman in good health. Some clones in this sample may be carry-over from other donors' samples. DNA of the CDR3: TGTGCCAGCAGCTCCCGCAGGCAAGAGACCCAGTACTTC. Its translation: CASSSRRQETQYF.